The source of this T cell receptor (beta chain) is a study of post-analysis software for immune sequencing data. Study results and limitations: Strong co-clustering by F measure linked samples that shared a preparation batch. Compared against controls, patients with multiple sclerosis displayed significantly lower normalized Chao1 diversity.

This clonotype was counted many times. Antigen specificity is unknown. TCR beta cDNA libraries included unique molecular identifiers. cDNA molecules numbering around 500,000 came from around 1 to 10 million T cells. From the PCR reads, TCRdb called clonotypes with MiXCR, one entry per CDR3 protein. Among around 250,000 distinct CDR3 sequences, about 38% were seen once, and the ten largest hold under 5.5%. This TCR derives from a girl under 18 with multiple sclerosis. The sequenced sample was blood.

This chain's CDR3 is CASNEWENTEAFF. The CDR3 nucleotides read TGTGCCAGCAATGAGTGGGAGAACACTGAAGCTTTCTTT. V is TRBV2 and J is TRBJ1-1; D not resolved. Germline assignment: CDR1 SNHLY and CDR2 FYNNEI. The length of the CDR3 is 13 residues. V dropped 7 bases and J dropped 1 base, with 10 bases sitting between them. Drawing the rest from reference TRBV2 and TRBJ1-1, the complete variable domain is EPEVTQTPSHQVTQMGQEVILRCVPISNHLYFYWYRQILGQKVEFLVSFYNNEISEKSEIFDDQFSVERPDGSNFTLKIRSTKLEDSAMYFCASNEWENTEAFFGQGTRLTVV.